Included here is one T cell receptor (beta chain) sequence, with context. Its cognate antigen is unknown. This specimen comes from a study of shared clonotypes between healthy human individuals. Using immunoSEQ multiplex PCR, the repertoire was profiled, and TCRdb retains in-frame clones only, with some absent. The sample lists 730,000 or so clones; less than 80% were seen once. Study-level results: The naive CD4 repertoires of four donors were compared, and around 5% of clonotypes were shared.

This CDR3 region has 15 residues. CDR1 is SGHRS, CDR2 YFSETQ, per germline. Between the trimmed V and J ends, which lost 1 base and 0 bases, there was a span of 9 bases. The sequencing sample was made of memory CD4+ T cells sorted from blood. As for subset: CD45RA-negative fraction. The TCR comes from a woman in her twenties or thirties in good health. The rearrangement joins TRBV5-1 to TRBJ2-3; D gene uncertain. CDR3 in DNA: TGCGCCAGCAGCTTGACGACGGCAAGCACAGATACGCAGTATTTT. Protein: CASSLTTASTDTQYF.